Listed below are T cell receptor beta chains from one sample, sequenced in a study of blood T cell repertoires in COVID-19. Profiled with immunoSEQ multiplex PCR; TCRdb holds only in-frame clones, not every one. Among some 260,000 clones listed, approximately 88% were seen once. The sequencing input was peripheral blood. These receptors were taken from a woman aged 30 to 39 with COVID-19, enrolled during active disease. Both conserved end residues are trimmed from each CDR3. Where a row states a size, it is once, few, many or the class of an expanded clone; other rows omit it.

TRBJ2-1	TRBV12-5	NA	ASGPGTGWYNEQF
TRBJ1-2	TRBV15	NA	ATSRDRGSYGYT
TRBJ1-1	TRBV24-1	few	ATISGGTEAF
TRBJ1-2	TRBV12-3/TRBV12-4	NA	ASMAGVSYGYT
TRBJ2-7	TRBV19	NA	ASSIGVHRSYEQY
TRBJ1-4	TRBV6-5	NA	ASSWGGTGLNEKLF
TRBJ2-5	TRBV10-3	NA	AIRAGQGGETQY
TRBJ2-2	TRBV11-3	NA	ASSLYGSTGELF
TRBJ1-2	TRBV18	NA	ASSAAEGNYYGYT
TRBJ1-2	TRBV5-4	NA	ASSLDVQGRYLGYT
TRBJ1-2	TRBV24-1	once	ATSDGPGDRQGGGGYT